This T cell receptor beta chain was captured by sequencing in a study of spatial heterogeneity in lung cancer. Study-wide background: TCR and UMI combinations that were unique each appeared, on average, more than ten times in raw reads.

Every individual TCR cDNA molecule carried its own unique molecular identifier, which allowed correction of PCR and sequencing errors. In TCRdb, the 5' RACE reads were re-called with MiXCR into one record per CDR3 protein. The repertoire consists of tens of thousands of distinct CDR3 sequences, with around 13% occurring once and the leading ten covering approximately 4.6%. Study findings and constraints: Ubiquitous expanded tumor TCRs surfaced in blood more at resection than they did at follow-up.

The CDR3 is made up of 14 amino acids. The germline V gene has CDR1 SGDLS and CDR2 YYNGEE. V shed 7 bases and J shed 2 bases, with 12 bases lying between them. Noted time point: sample taken at primary tumor resection. The study sequenced unsorted whole RNA from tumor, nontumor lung or frozen PBMC. The donor population consisted of over 55 patients with untreated, early-stage non-small cell lung cancer. A note on this clonotype: Its antigen is currently unknown.

The sample was PBMCs, taken at surgery. The V gene is TRBV9, the J gene TRBJ2-2; tentative D call: TRBD2 (6 bases). The clonotype was recovered from a male donor with early-stage non-small cell lung cancer. In DNA, the CDR3 is TGTGCCAGCGGCCGCGGGGAAAACACCGGGGAGCTGTTTTTT. This gives the protein CASGRGENTGELFF.